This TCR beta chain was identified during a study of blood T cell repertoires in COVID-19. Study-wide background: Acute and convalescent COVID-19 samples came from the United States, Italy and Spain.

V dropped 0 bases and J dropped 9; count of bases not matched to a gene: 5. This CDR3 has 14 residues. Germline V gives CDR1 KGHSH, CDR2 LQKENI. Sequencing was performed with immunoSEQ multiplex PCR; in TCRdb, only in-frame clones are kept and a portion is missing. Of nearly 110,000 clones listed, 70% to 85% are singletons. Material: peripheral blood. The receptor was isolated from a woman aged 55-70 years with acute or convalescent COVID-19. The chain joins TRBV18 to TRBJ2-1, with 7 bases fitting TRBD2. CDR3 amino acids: CASSPPGGQGEQFF. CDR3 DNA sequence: TGTGCCAGCTCACCACCGGGAGGGCAGGGTGAGCAGTTCTTC.